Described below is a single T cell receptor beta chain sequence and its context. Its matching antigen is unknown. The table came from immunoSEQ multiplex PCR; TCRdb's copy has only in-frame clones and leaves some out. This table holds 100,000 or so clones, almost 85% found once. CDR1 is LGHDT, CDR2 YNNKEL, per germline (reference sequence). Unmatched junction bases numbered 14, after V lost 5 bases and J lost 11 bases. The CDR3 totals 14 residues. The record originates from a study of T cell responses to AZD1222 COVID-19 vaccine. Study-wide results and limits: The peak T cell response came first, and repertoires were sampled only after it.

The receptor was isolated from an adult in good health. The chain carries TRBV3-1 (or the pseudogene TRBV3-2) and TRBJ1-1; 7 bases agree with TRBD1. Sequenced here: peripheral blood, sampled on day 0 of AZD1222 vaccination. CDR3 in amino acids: CASSGDSSSPGAFF. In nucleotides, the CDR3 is TGTGCCAGCAGCGGGGACAGCTCCTCTCCAGGGGCTTTCTTT.